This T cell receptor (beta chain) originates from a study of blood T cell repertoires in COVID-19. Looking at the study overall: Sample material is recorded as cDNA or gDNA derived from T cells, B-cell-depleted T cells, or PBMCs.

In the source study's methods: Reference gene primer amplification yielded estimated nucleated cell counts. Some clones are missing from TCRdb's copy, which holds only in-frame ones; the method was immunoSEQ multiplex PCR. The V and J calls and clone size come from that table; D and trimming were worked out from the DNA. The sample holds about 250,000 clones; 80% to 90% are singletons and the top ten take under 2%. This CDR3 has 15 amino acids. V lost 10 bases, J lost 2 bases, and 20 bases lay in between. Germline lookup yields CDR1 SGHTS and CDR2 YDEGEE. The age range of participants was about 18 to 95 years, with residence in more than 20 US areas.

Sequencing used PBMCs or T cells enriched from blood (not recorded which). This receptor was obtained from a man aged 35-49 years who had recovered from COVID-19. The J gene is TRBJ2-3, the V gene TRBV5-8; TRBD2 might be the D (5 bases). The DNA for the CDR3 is TGTGCCGCCCTCAGCTTAGCGCTTACCACAGATACGCAGTATTTT. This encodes CAALSLALTTDTQYF.